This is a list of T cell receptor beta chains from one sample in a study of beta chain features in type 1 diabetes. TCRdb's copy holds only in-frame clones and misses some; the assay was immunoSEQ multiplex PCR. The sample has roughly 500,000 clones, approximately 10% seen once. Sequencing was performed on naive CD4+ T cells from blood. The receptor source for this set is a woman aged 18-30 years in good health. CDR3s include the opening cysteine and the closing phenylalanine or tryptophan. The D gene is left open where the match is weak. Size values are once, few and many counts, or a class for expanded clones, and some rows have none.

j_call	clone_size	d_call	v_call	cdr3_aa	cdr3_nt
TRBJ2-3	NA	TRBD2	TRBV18	CASSPVLAASTDTQYF	TGTGCCAGCTCACCGGTCCTAGCGGCTAGCACAGATACGCAGTATTTT
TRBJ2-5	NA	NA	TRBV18	CASSPQGGETQYF	TGTGCCAGCTCACCACAGGGTGGAGAGACCCAGTACTTC
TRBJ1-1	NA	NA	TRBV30	CAWSVRDRLNTEAFF	TGTGCCTGGAGTGTAAGAGACAGGTTGAACACTGAAGCTTTCTTT
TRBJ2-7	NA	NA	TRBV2	CASLLDMAYEQYF	TGTGCCAGCCTACTGGACATGGCTTACGAGCAGTACTTC
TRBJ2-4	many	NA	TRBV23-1	CASSPTGLAKNIQYF	TGCGCCAGCAGTCCCACGGGATTAGCCAAAAACATTCAGTACTTC
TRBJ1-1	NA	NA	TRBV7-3	CASGEQGNTEAFF	TGTGCCAGCGGGGAACAGGGGAACACTGAAGCTTTCTTT
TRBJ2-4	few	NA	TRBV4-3	CASSQELLPKNIQYF	TGCGCCAGCAGCCAAGAGCTACTACCGAAAAACATTCAGTACTTC
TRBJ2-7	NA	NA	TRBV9	CASSVGGPGDNFYEQYF	TGTGCCAGCAGCGTAGGAGGCCCCGGGGACAACTTCTACGAGCAGTACTTC
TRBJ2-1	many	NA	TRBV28	CASSLPFLGNEQFF	TGTGCCAGCAGTTTGCCTTTCCTCGGGAATGAGCAGTTCTTC
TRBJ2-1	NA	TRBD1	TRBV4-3	CASSQDTGVGRDRGKGEQFF	TGCGCCAGCAGCCAAGATACAGGTGTTGGGCGGGACAGGGGAAAGGGTGAGCAGTTCTTC
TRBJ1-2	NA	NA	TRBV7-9	CASSPDGNYGYTF	TGTGCCAGCAGTCCAGACGGGAACTATGGCTACACCTTC
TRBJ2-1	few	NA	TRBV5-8	CASSLWSGDEQFF	TGTGCCAGCAGCTTGTGGTCTGGGGATGAGCAGTTCTTC
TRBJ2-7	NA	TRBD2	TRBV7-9	CASSLAQSSGSEQYF	TGTGCCAGCAGCTTAGCGCAGTCTAGCGGTAGCGAGCAGTACTTC
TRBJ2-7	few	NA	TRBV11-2	CASRPEGTYEQYF	TGTGCCAGCAGGCCCGAGGGAACCTACGAGCAGTACTTC
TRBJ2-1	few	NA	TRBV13	CASSLVSDEQFF	TGTGCCAGCAGCTTAGTCTCGGATGAGCAGTTCTTC
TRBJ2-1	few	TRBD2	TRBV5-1	CASSSGELAGSDEQFF	TGCGCCAGCAGCTCGGGGGAACTAGCGGGATCCGATGAGCAGTTCTTC
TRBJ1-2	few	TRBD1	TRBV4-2	CASSSDRGVMGYTF	TGTGCCAGCAGCAGCGACAGGGGGGTGATGGGCTACACCTTC
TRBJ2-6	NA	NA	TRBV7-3	CASSLTGSFGGANVLTF	TGTGCCAGCAGCTTAACGGGCAGTTTCGGTGGGGCCAACGTCCTGACTTTC
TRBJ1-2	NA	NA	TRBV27	CASSFSGGGYTF	TGTGCCAGCAGTTTCTCAGGCGGTGGCTACACCTTC
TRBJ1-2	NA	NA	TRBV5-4	CASSSPANYGYTF	TGTGCCAGCAGCTCTCCGGCTAACTATGGCTACACCTTC
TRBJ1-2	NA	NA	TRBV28	CASRPPGLGGYTF	TGTGCCAGCAGACCTCCCGGCCTGGGGGGCTACACCTTC
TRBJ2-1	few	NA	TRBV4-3	CASSFYSGGSSYNEQFF	TGCGCCAGCAGCTTCTACTCCGGGGGTAGCTCCTACAATGAGCAGTTCTTC
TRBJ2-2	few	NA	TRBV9	CASSVPGTNTGELFF	TGTGCCAGCAGCGTCCCGGGGACGAACACCGGGGAGCTGTTTTTT
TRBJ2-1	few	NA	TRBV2	CASGAGIRSYNEQFF	TGTGCCAGCGGCGCGGGAATTCGCTCCTACAATGAGCAGTTCTTC
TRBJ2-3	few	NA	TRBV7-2	CASSLKQLKYF	TGTGCCAGCAGCTTAAAGCAGCTTAAGTATTTT
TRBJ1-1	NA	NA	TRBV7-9	CASSPRGMNTEAFF	TGTGCCAGCAGCCCAAGGGGAATGAACACTGAAGCTTTCTTT
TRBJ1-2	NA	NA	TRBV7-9	CASSLGVLGNYYGYTF	TGTGCCAGCAGCTTAGGAGTACTGGGAAATTACTATGGCTACACCTTC
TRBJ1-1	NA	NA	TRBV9	CASSVDGMNTEAFF	TGTGCCAGCAGCGTAGACGGTATGAACACTGAAGCTTTCTTT
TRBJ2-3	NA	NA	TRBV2	CASSGGMERQYF	TGTGCCAGCAGTGGGGGGATGGAGAGGCAGTATTTT
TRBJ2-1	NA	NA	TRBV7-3	CASTGGLGEQFF	TGTGCCAGCACTGGCGGGCTGGGTGAGCAGTTCTTC
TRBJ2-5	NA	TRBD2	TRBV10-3	CAISEGGGASETQYF	TGTGCCATCAGTGAAGGCGGGGGGGCCTCGGAGACCCAGTACTTC
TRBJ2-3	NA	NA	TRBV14	CASSLHNTQYF	TGTGCCAGCAGCCTCCATAATACGCAGTATTTT
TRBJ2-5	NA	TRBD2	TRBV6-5	CASSYPGGLETQYF	TGTGCCAGCAGTTATCCGGGAGGGTTGGAGACCCAGTACTTC
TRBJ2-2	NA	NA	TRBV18	CASSGTKAGELFF	TGTGCCAGCTCGGGGACAAAGGCCGGGGAGCTGTTTTTT